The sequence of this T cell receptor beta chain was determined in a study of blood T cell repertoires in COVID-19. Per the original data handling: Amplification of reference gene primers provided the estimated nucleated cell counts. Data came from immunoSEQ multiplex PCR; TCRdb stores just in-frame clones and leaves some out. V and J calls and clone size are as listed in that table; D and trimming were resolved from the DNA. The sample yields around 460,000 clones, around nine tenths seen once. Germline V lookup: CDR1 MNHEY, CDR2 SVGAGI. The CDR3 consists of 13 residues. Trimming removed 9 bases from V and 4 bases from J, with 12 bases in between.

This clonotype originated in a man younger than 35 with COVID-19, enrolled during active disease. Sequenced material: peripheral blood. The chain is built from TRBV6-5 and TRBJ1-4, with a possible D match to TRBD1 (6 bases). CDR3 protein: CASGRDNNEKLFF. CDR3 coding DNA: TGTGCCAGTGGCCGGGACAATAATGAAAAACTGTTTTTT.